This record looks at one TCR beta chain sequence and its context. Its cognate antigen is unknown. Generated by immunoSEQ multiplex PCR, the TCRdb table keeps only in-frame clones and is missing some. The data hold 130,000 or so clones, with over 60% observed a single time. The record originates from a study of cytotoxic CD8 clonotypes in ibrutinib-treated CLL. V gave up 0 bases and J gave up 8 bases; unmatched junction bases: 13. The V gene's germline CDR1 is SGDLS and CDR2 YYNGEE. This CDR3 contains 17 residues. Study-level findings and limits: Clonality increased at ibrutinib response and stayed stable in sustained remission. At progression, however, it fell back toward baseline.

The material sequenced was PBMCs, taken after 12 months of ibrutinib treatment. The sequence was obtained from a human donor with chronic lymphocytic leukemia. The gene calls are TRBV9 and TRBJ2-1; 8 nucleotides match TRBD1. CDR3 coding DNA: TGTGCCAGCAGCGTAGGTATAGCAGGGGGCTCAGGGTATGAGCAGTTCTTC. Translation gives CASSVGIAGGSGYEQFF.